This T cell receptor (beta chain) was sequenced for a study of T cells in Graves' hyperthyroidism and ophthalmopathy. CDR1 is SQVTM, CDR2 ANQGSEA, per germline. The CDR3 contains 15 residues. Losses at the gene ends were 0 bases for V and 4 bases for J; bases not matched to a gene: 3. Only a few counts were recorded for this clonotype. There were TCR beta CDR3 regions amplified from RNA transcripts. RT-PCR in the first round (using the HTBI primer set) targeted the TCR CDR3. In TCRdb, the multiplex PCR reads were re-called with MiXCR into one record per CDR3 protein. In the table there are about 400,000 distinct CDR3 sequences, about 15% of which are singletons. Orbital computed tomography and thyroid ultrasound, together with serum TRAb and thyroxine and clinical symptoms, were used for diagnoses.

The rearrangement links TRBV29-1 to TRBJ2-7, with 13 bases matching TRBD2. Input material: blood. This clonotype was obtained from a woman in her twenties or thirties with Graves' hyperthyroidism. The CDR3 loop is CSVEEGLAGVYEQYF. The CDR3 region has the DNA TGCAGCGTTGAAGAAGGACTAGCGGGAGTATACGAGCAGTACTTC.